This TCR beta chain derives from a study of blood T cell repertoires in COVID-19. Measured with immunoSEQ multiplex PCR; TCRdb has only the in-frame clones, and not every one. The data contain about 260,000 clones, around 89% of them singletons. The V end lost 1 base, the J end lost 0 bases, and 6 bases lay between the germline ends. The CDR3 is 14 residues long. Germline CDR1 reads LNHDA; CDR2 reads SQIVND (reference sequence). The V call is TRBV19, the J call TRBJ1-1; D ambiguous. Sequencing was performed on PBMCs or T cells enriched from blood (not recorded which). The receptor comes from a woman between 18 and 30 years old who had recovered from COVID-19. In DNA form, the CDR3 reads TGTGCCAGTAGTATAGGTCAGATGAACACTGAAGCTTTCTTT. This codes for CASSIGQMNTEAFF.